These 22 T cell receptor beta chains were sequenced from one sample in a study of radiation and T cells in renal cell carcinoma. Time point denoted: baseline pretreatment blood. Treatment indicated: 15 Gy SBRT to primary tumor, nephrectomy 4 weeks later. The protocol was immunoSEQ multiplex PCR, while the TCRdb copy is restricted to in-frame clones and leaves out a portion. The sample includes more than 95,000 clones, 82% seen only once; the top ten take 2.5% to 3.5%. Sequenced material: blood, taken from a patient whose treatment included radiotherapy and nephrectomy. These receptors all stem from a woman in her sixties or seventies with renal cell carcinoma.

This sequence joins TRBV6-5 and TRBJ1-1; the D is unclear. Germline values: CDR1 MNHEY, CDR2 SVGAGI. The CDR3 runs to 14 residues. The V gene lost 2 bases and the J gene lost 1 base, with 8 bases spanning the gap. CDR3 in amino acids: CASSYRAENTEAFF. DNA for the CDR3: TGTGCCAGCAGTTACAGGGCGGAGAACACTGAAGCTTTCTTT.

The chain combines TRBV6-5 with TRBJ1-5, with D perhaps TRBD1 (6 bases). This CDR3 contains 14 residues. V dropped 4 bases and J dropped 2 bases, with 9 bases sitting between them. The germline CDR1 and CDR2 sequences are MNHEY and SVGAGI. CDR3 sequence (DNA): TGTGCCAGCAGTTTAGGACAGCGCAATCAGCCCCAGCATTTT. Its protein is CASSLGQRNQPQHF.

The chain couples TRBV21-1 to TRBJ2-7; no check of the table's D call, TRBD1, against the DNA was made. TRBV21-1 is reported as a pseudogene. CDR3 length: 17 amino acids. The CDR3 sequence: CASSKDSPGQESYEQYF. CDR3 in DNA: TGTGCCAGCAGCAAAGATTCCCCGGGACAGGAATCCTACGAGCAGTACTTC.

Here the CDR3 reads CASSHRAGLESSYEQYF. CDR3 bases: TGCGCCAGCAGCCATAGGGCCGGTCTGGAGAGCTCCTACGAGCAGTACTTC. This chain uses TRBV4-1 with TRBJ2-7; D call uncertain. Per germline, CDR1 MGHRA and CDR2 YSYEKL. CDR3 length: 17 amino acids. With 3 bases removed from V and 0 bases from J, the gap between germline ends came to 18 bases.

This clone was found a few times. V gene TRBV6-5 combines with J gene TRBJ1-1; D might be TRBD1 (6 bases). CDR1 MNHEY and CDR2 SVGAGI come from the germline V gene. The CDR3 sequence is 14 residues long. V lost 6 bases and J 1 base, leaving 12 bases between the germline ends. Here the CDR3 reads CASSLDRPNTEAFF. As DNA, the CDR3 is TGTGCCAGCAGCCTAGACAGGCCGAACACTGAAGCTTTCTTT.

This clone was detected once. The chain employs TRBV18 and TRBJ2-1; 9 nucleotides line up with TRBD2. The ends lost 6 bases at V and 2 bases at J; junction bases unmatched: 5. CDR3 length equals 15 residues. Per germline, CDR1 KGHSH and CDR2 LQKENI. The CDR3 region has the DNA TGTGCCAGCTCCCTTCTAGCGGGGACCTACAATGAGCAGTTCTTC. As protein: CASSLLAGTYNEQFF. The full variable domain, completed using reference TRBV18 and TRBJ2-1, is NAGVMQNPRHLVRRRGQEARLRCSPMKGHSHVYWYRQLPEEGLKFMVYLQKENIIDESGMPKERFSAEFPKEGPSILRIQQVVRGDSAAYFCASSLLAGTYNEQFFGPGTRLTVL.

Only one count was recorded for this clone. The chain has TRBV11-2 and TRBJ1-4; TRBD1 agrees at 7 bases. V was pared by 5 bases and J by 10 bases, with 4 bases of the junction left unmatched. Looked up from germline, CDR1 is SGHAT and CDR2 is FQNNGV. CDR3 size: 12 residues. The CDR3 here is CASSPQGGKLFF. DNA of the CDR3: TGTGCCAGCAGCCCCCAGGGGGGAAAACTGTTTTTT.

The chain links TRBV6-5 to TRBJ1-2, with 7 bases matching TRBD1. Germline CDR1 MNHEY, CDR2 SVGAGI. After removal of 0 bases from V and 7 bases from J, the junction contained 8 bases not matched to a gene. The CDR3 consists of 15 residues. The CDR3 sequence: CASSYSKQGTGGYTF. In nucleotides, the CDR3 is TGTGCCAGCAGTTACTCGAAACAGGGGACGGGTGGCTACACCTTC.

The rearrangement joins TRBV5-1 to TRBJ2-1; no clear D. CDR3 length equals 13 residues. V gave up 1 base and J gave up 6 bases, with 8 bases separating them. The germline CDR1 and CDR2 sequences are SGHRS and YFSETQ. Here the CDR3 reads CASSLQDPNEQFF. The CDR3 DNA reads TGCGCCAGCAGCTTGCAGGATCCCAATGAGCAGTTCTTC.

This clone was observed a few times. The chain combines TRBV2 with TRBJ2-1; D gene ambiguous. CDR3 length: 11 amino acids. Germline V gives CDR1 SNHLY, CDR2 FYNNEI. With 3 bases removed from V and 7 bases from J, the gap between germline ends came to 4 bases. The CDR3 nucleotides read TGTGCCAGCAGTGACCGGAATGAGCAGTTCTTC. Residues: CASSDRNEQFF.

The chain links TRBV6-1 to TRBJ1-2; TRBD1 is a possible D gene (5 bases). The CDR3 runs 13 residues. Germline values: CDR1 MNHNS, CDR2 SASEGT. Trimming removed 4 bases at V and 6 bases at J, with 12 bases between. The CDR3 bases are TGTGCCAGCAGTGTCCAGGGATACGATGGCTACACCTTC. Protein: CASSVQGYDGYTF.

The chain recombines TRBV5-4 with TRBJ1-1, with 7 bases identical to TRBD1. The CDR3 runs 14 residues. Germline CDR1 SGHNT, CDR2 YYREEE (reference sequence). With 2 bases clipped from V and 1 base from J, the junction kept 2 bases outside the gene matches. The CDR3: CASSLPGGNTEAFF. DNA of the CDR3: TGTGCCAGCAGCTTACCAGGGGGGAACACTGAAGCTTTCTTT. The full variable domain, in which reference TRBV5-4 and TRBJ1-1 provide the parts outside the CDR3, is ETGVTQSPTHLIKTRGQQVTLRCSSQSGHNTVSWYQQALGQGPQFIFQYYREEENGRGNFPPRFSGLQFPNYSSELNVNALELDDSALYLCASSLPGGNTEAFFGQGTRLTVV.

The chain employs TRBV18 and TRBJ1-1; tentatively, D is TRBD1 (5 bases). CDR3 length: 15 residues. Trimming took 0 bases from V and 8 from J, leaving 16 bases between them. CDR1 is KGHSH, CDR2 LQKENI, per germline. CDR3 sequence (DNA): TGTGCCAGCTCACCACCGTGGGGGACCTCAGCGGAAGCTTTCTTT. Translation gives CASSPPWGTSAEAFF.

The V and J genes are TRBV10-3 and TRBJ1-1; 7 bases line up with TRBD1. The germline V gene encodes CDR1 ENHRY and CDR2 SYGVKD. The length of the CDR3 is 14 residues. V shed 7 bases and J 5 bases; nucleotides not matched to a gene: 10. This chain's CDR3 is CAITETGDETEAFF. The CDR3 region has the DNA TGTGCCATCACCGAAACAGGGGACGAGACTGAAGCTTTCTTT.

For this clone: The same CDR3 also results from other DNA sequences found in this sample. The chain has TRBV6-5 and TRBJ1-1; 10 nucleotides align to TRBD1. In germline, CDR1 is MNHEY, CDR2 SVGAGI. The V gene end was trimmed by 6 bases and the J gene end by 3 bases; junction bases not matched to a gene: 4. This CDR3 is built from 14 residues. CDR3 in amino acids: CASSYGQGDTEAFF. Here the CDR3 DNA reads TGTGCCAGCAGCTACGGACAGGGGGACACTGAAGCTTTCTTT.

This sequence joins TRBV2 and TRBJ2-7; D unclear. In germline, CDR1 is SNHLY, CDR2 FYNNEI. The V end lost 0 bases, the J end lost 3 bases, and 6 bases lay between the germline ends. This CDR3 has 13 residues. CDR3: CASSEARSYEQYF. The DNA of the CDR3 is TGTGCCAGCAGTGAAGCGCGCAGCTACGAGCAGTACTTC.

The chain joins TRBV4-3 to TRBJ2-2; tentative D call: TRBD1 (6 bases). Germline values: CDR1 LGHNA, CDR2 YSLEER. V lost 3 bases, J lost 4 bases, and 6 bases lay in between. The CDR3 consists of 13 residues. CDR3 DNA sequence: TGCGCCAGCAGCCAGGGGGCCACCGGGGAGCTGTTTTTT. It encodes CASSQGATGELFF.

This chain uses TRBV5-1 with TRBJ2-1; tentative D call: TRBD2 (6 bases). Trimming shortened V by 3 bases and J by 5 bases, and 15 bases separated the two germline ends. The germline gives CDR1 SGHRS, CDR2 YFSETQ. The CDR3 has 15 residues. The CDR3 DNA is TGCGCCAGCAGCTGGACCGGGACTGGACACAATGAGCAGTTCTTC. Residues: CASSWTGTGHNEQFF.

The CDR3 loop reads CASSQDIRDSQPQHF. The CDR3 coding sequence is TGTGCCAGCAGCCAAGATATCAGGGATAGTCAGCCCCAGCATTTT. V is TRBV4-2 and J is TRBJ1-5; TRBD1 might be the D (5 bases). CDR3 length equals 15 residues. Deletions cut 0 bases from V and 6 bases from J, with 12 bases between. The V gene's germline CDR1 is LGHNA and CDR2 YNFKEQ.

The V call is TRBV5-1, the J call TRBJ1-1; D ambiguous. V shed 0 bases and J shed 1 base, with 7 bases lying between them. This CDR3 has 14 residues. Germline-derived CDR1 and CDR2 are SGHRS and YFSETQ. The CDR3 region has the DNA TGCGCCAGCAGCTTGGGGCCGGCGAACACTGAAGCTTTCTTT. Its translation: CASSLGPANTEAFF.

The chain recombines TRBV10-3 with TRBJ1-3; D is unclear. The germline gives CDR1 ENHRY, CDR2 SYGVKD. Trimming pared 4 bases from V and 0 bases from J, leaving 7 bases between. CDR3 length: 14 residues. The CDR3, as DNA: TGTGCCATCAGTGTGGAGTCCTCTGGAAACACCATATATTTT. Amino acids: CAISVESSGNTIYF.

DNA of the CDR3: TGTGCCAGCAGCTTCTTCAGGGGTACTGAAGCTTTCTTT. This sequence encodes CASSFFRGTEAFF. This chain uses TRBV5-4 with TRBJ1-1; D is possibly TRBD1 (6 bases). The germline V and J ends were trimmed by 2 bases and 5 bases, with 10 bases remaining between them. From germline, CDR1 is SGHNT and CDR2 YYREEE (reference sequence). The CDR3 extends over 13 amino acids.